This TCR beta chain comes out of a study of shared clonotypes between healthy human individuals. Study in general: Every donor yielded three CD4 naive, three CD4 memory, two CD8 naive and one CD8 memory plate.

Trimming pared 1 base from V and 0 bases from J, leaving 20 bases between. CDR3 length: 19 residues. The V gene's germline CDR1 is SGHRS and CDR2 YFSETQ. All participating donors were Caucasian adults from Nashville, Tennessee. The study's findings and limits: Sample collection involved blood only; tissue repertoires are likely different.

Under the authors' procedure: Filtering was not the same, since immunoSEQ gave junction-only sequences without quality scores. This table comes from immunoSEQ multiplex PCR, and its TCRdb copy is limited to in-frame clones, with some not included. That table supplies the V and J calls and clone size; D and trimming were determined from the DNA. The sample lists about 1.5 million clones, approximately 98% occurring once. For this clone: Antigen: not known.

V is TRBV5-1 and J is TRBJ2-1, with D tentatively TRBD2 (6 bases). The source material was naive CD4+ T cells sorted from blood. As to subset: CD45RA+ positively selected. This clonotype was sampled from a man aged 25 to 40 in good health. The CDR3 reads CASSLTLEERAISYNEQFF. As DNA, the CDR3 is TGCGCCAGCAGCTTGACCTTGGAAGAGCGGGCAATCTCCTACAATGAGCAGTTCTTC.